This T cell receptor (beta chain) stems from a study of blood T cell repertoires in COVID-19. This clone appeared a single time. Recovered participants had two consecutive negative NP/OP PCR tests, healthcare professional clearance, or symptom resolution. Data came from immunoSEQ multiplex PCR; TCRdb stores just in-frame clones and leaves some out. The sample lists roughly 130,000 clones; 84% were seen once. Germline values: CDR1 MDHEN, CDR2 SYDVKM. CDR3 length equals 12 residues. V was trimmed by 3 bases and J by 8 bases, leaving 5 bases between them. This clonotype originated in a woman in her twenties or thirties who had recovered from COVID-19. Sample: PBMCs or T cells enriched from blood (not recorded which). The chain recombines TRBV28 with TRBJ1-6; D is unresolved. The CDR3 coding sequence is TGTGCCAGCAGTTTTGGGCATTCACCCCTCCACTTT. Translated: CASSFGHSPLHF.